The 22 T cell receptor beta chains in this list originate from one sample, sequenced in a study of molecular identifiers for immune sequencing clone quantification. A single record per CDR3 protein comes from TCRdb applying MiXCR to the PCR reads. The repertoire holds some 650,000 distinct CDR3 sequences, with just under 20% as singletons. The specimen sequenced was naive CD8+ T cells from blood, with Jurkat cell RNA spiked in. Subset noted: FACS-sorted CD8+CD4-CCR7+CD45RA+ naive T cells. The source of these receptors is a human donor in good health. Some libraries in this study had Jurkat cell RNA spiked in.

J is TRBJ1-6 and V is TRBV27; TRBD1 aligns across 9 bases. The V gene's germline CDR1 is MNHEY and CDR2 SMNVEV (reference sequence). V shed 3 bases, J shed 9 bases, and the junction held 9 bases outside the gene matches. The CDR3 covers 16 residues. CDR3: CASSFSPGQGASPLHF. The DNA for the CDR3 is TGTGCCAGCAGTTTTTCTCCGGGACAGGGAGCTTCACCCCTCCACTTT.

The genes are TRBV15 and TRBJ1-5; D may be TRBD1 (6 bases). Trimming removed 4 bases at V and 0 bases at J, with 16 bases between. Per the germline V gene, CDR1 is LNHNV and CDR2 is YYDKDF (reference sequence). This CDR3 is built from 17 residues. The CDR3 loop is CATSTFRQEYSNQPQHF. CDR3 bases: TGTGCCACCAGCACCTTTCGACAGGAGTATAGCAATCAGCCCCAGCATTTT.

This clonotype was detected many times. The chain is built from TRBV7-6 and TRBJ1-1; D is uncertain. Germline values: CDR1 SGHVS, CDR2 FNYEAQ. The CDR3 sequence is 12 residues long. The V end was cut by 6 bases, the J end by 5 bases, with 10 bases between. The CDR3 sequence: CASSNPTTEAFF. The CDR3 DNA is TGTGCCAGCAGTAACCCAACGACTGAAGCTTTCTTT.

This clonotype was counted ten times or more. The chain links TRBV6-5 to TRBJ1-5; TRBD1 might be the D (5 bases). V shed 6 bases and J shed 2 bases, with 14 bases lying between them. Per germline, CDR1 MNHEY and CDR2 SVGAGI. The CDR3 totals 15 residues. The CDR3 is CASSPQENGNQPQHF. In DNA form, the CDR3 reads TGTGCCAGCAGCCCACAGGAAAATGGCAATCAGCCCCAGCATTTT.

Comments on this clonotype: A clone one base away is much larger, so this may be a read error. This chain joins TRBV5-3 and TRBJ1-1, with D perhaps matching TRBD1 (6 bases). TRBV5-3 is recorded as an ORF, its role being uncertain. V gave up 10 bases and J gave up 6 bases, with 22 bases separating them. This CDR3 comprises 14 residues. CDR3 amino acids: CAGRRWGASPEAFF. The CDR3 DNA reads as TGTGCCGGCAGGCGGTGGGGGGCATCCCCTGAAGCTTTCTTT.

The chain's CDR3 is CASSLPTGQNSYEQYF. As DNA, the CDR3 is TGTGCCAGCAGCTTACCGACGGGACAGAACTCCTACGAGCAGTACTTC. The V call is TRBV7-6, the J call TRBJ2-7, with 7 nucleotides matching TRBD1. The CDR3 length is 16 residues. The J segment lost 0 bases and the V segment lost 2 bases, leaving 7 bases of the junction unmatched. Germline loops: CDR1 SGHVS, CDR2 FNYEAQ.

This clonotype has ten or more counts. The chain joins TRBV5-6 to TRBJ2-6; D call uncertain. This CDR3 spans 16 amino acids. Trimming removed 0 bases at V and 0 bases at J, with 7 bases between. In germline, CDR1 is SGHDT, CDR2 YYEEEE. CDR3 loop: CASSLGSISGANVLTF. Written as DNA, the CDR3 is TGTGCCAGCAGCTTGGGTTCAATCTCTGGGGCCAACGTCCTGACTTTC.

Many counts were recorded for this clonotype. The rearrangement joins TRBV7-6 to TRBJ1-1; 8 bases line up with TRBD1. This CDR3 comprises 17 residues. Per the germline V gene, CDR1 is SGHVS and CDR2 is FNYEAQ. V shed 4 bases, J shed 0 bases, and the junction held 10 bases outside the gene matches. CDR3 nucleotide sequence: TGTGCCAGCAGCTCCAGTCTAGGGACAGGTCTGAACACTGAAGCTTTCTTT. It codes for CASSSSLGTGLNTEAFF.

In this sample, this clonotype turned up many times. Germline is not matched at one junction end, which may reflect a read error. The chain carries TRBV29-1 and TRBJ2-7; 10 bases are shared with TRBD1. CDR1 and CDR2 (germline): SQVTM, ANQGSEA. The CDR3 length is 14 residues. CDR3 loop: CSVEGQGDTYEQYF. The CDR3 coding sequence is TGCAGCGTAGAAGGACAGGGGGATACCTACGAGCAGTACTTC.

In this sample, this clonotype turned up many times. This chain links TRBV12-3 or TRBV12-4 with TRBJ1-3, with D tentatively TRBD1 (5 bases). The V gene lost 6 bases and the J gene lost 0 bases, with 12 bases spanning the gap. CDR3 length equals 15 residues. This CDR3 reads CASSTRQNSGNTIYF. CDR3 bases: TGTGCCAGCAGCACCAGACAGAACTCTGGAAACACCATATATTTT.

This clonotype was observed at least ten times. The rearrangement uses TRBV20-1 and TRBJ2-7; tentatively, D is TRBD2 (7 bases). Deletions cut 5 bases from V and 2 bases from J, with 13 bases between. The CDR3 contains 13 residues. The germline V gene encodes CDR1 DFQATT and CDR2 SNEGSKA (reference sequence). CDR3 protein: CSAGGAGTYEQYF. In DNA, the CDR3 is TGCAGTGCTGGGGGGGCAGGAACCTACGAGCAGTACTTC.

This clonotype was observed at least ten times. This chain connects TRBV20-1 to TRBJ2-1; 13 bases fit TRBD2. The CDR3 totals 13 residues. The V segment lost 7 bases and the J segment 14 bases; nucleotides outside the gene matches: 11. The germline gives CDR1 DFQATT, CDR2 SNEGSKA (reference sequence). CDR3 region: CSGQTSGRFIEFF. The CDR3 DNA reads as TGCAGTGGTCAGACTAGCGGGAGGTTTATCGAGTTCTTC.

This clonotype has ten or more counts. This rearrangement joins TRBV5-1 to TRBJ1-2; D perhaps matches TRBD1 (6 bases). The CDR3 consists of 15 residues. CDR1 SGHRS and CDR2 YFSETQ come from the germline V gene. V lost 7 bases and J 2 bases, leaving 18 bases between the germline ends. The CDR3 protein is CASSFTGIGNYGYTF. DNA of the CDR3: TGCGCCAGCTCCTTCACAGGGATCGGCAACTATGGCTACACCTTC.

This clonotype came up many times. This rearrangement joins TRBV7-9 to TRBJ2-2, with 7 bases lining up with TRBD1. The CDR3 runs to 14 residues. V gave up 7 bases and J gave up 6 bases; unmatched junction bases: 8. Germline V CDR1 and CDR2: SEHNR, FQNEAQ (reference sequence). CDR3 loop: CASMRQGRPGELFF. In DNA form, the CDR3 reads TGTGCCAGCATGCGACAGGGTCGGCCCGGGGAGCTGTTTTTT.

In this sample, this clonotype turned up many times. The chain employs TRBV19 and TRBJ1-1; D unresolved. The CDR3 spans 13 residues. The V end lost 3 bases, the J end lost 3 bases, and 8 bases lay between the germline ends. CDR1 LNHDA and CDR2 SQIVND come from the germline V gene (reference sequence). This CDR3 is CASSMALDTEAFF. The CDR3 region has the DNA TGTGCCAGTAGTATGGCCCTGGACACTGAAGCTTTCTTT.

This clonotype was recorded a few times. This sequence joins TRBV19 and TRBJ2-2, with D possibly being TRBD1 or TRBD2 (6 bases each). CDR1 LNHDA and CDR2 SQIVND come from the germline V gene (reference sequence). Trimming removed 5 bases from V and 3 bases from J, with 13 bases in between. The CDR3 sequence is 15 residues long. The DNA of the CDR3 is TGTGCCAGTAGTGCCCTGGGGGGCTACACCGGGGAGCTGTTTTTT. Its protein product is CASSALGGYTGELFF.

Remarks on this clonotype: A much more abundant neighbour one base away suggests this may be a read error. Lacking the conserved final phenylalanine or tryptophan, this CDR3 likely reflects a read error. V is TRBV5-1 and J is TRBJ1-1; 7 bases map to TRBD1. The CDR3 length is 15 residues. V dropped 2 bases and J dropped 4; count of bases not matched to a gene: 8. The germline CDR1 and CDR2 sequences are SGHRS and YFSETQ. The CDR3 nucleotides are TGCGCCAGCAGCTTAATGACAGGGTATGTCACTGAAGCTTTCTCT. Translating gives CASSLMTGYVTEAFS.

This clonotype was counted a few times. This sequence joins TRBV10-3 and TRBJ2-3, with 16 bases aligning to TRBD2. V gave up 4 bases and J gave up 5 bases; unmatched junction bases: 6. This CDR3 is built from 17 residues. Per germline, CDR1 ENHRY and CDR2 SYGVKD. CDR3 DNA: TGTGCCATCAGTGGGGGACTAGCGGGAGGGCCTGTAGATACGCAGTATTTT. It is translated as CAISGGLAGGPVDTQYF.

Concerning this clonotype: A much larger clonotype is one base distant, so this may be a read error. The chain has TRBV7-6 and TRBJ2-3; possibly TRBD1 or TRBD2 for D (5 bases each). The germline gives CDR1 SGHVS, CDR2 FNYEAQ. The V gene lost 8 bases and the J gene lost 4 bases, with 10 bases spanning the gap. This CDR3 contains 12 residues. CDR3 protein: CASQGVADTQYF. The CDR3 DNA sequence: TGTGCCAGCCAGGGAGTCGCAGATACGCAGTATTTT.

Many counts were recorded for this clonotype. The chain combines TRBV19 with TRBJ2-7; D not certain. Germline V gene sequence: CDR1 LNHDA, CDR2 SQIVND (reference sequence). Between the trimmed V and J ends, which lost 7 bases and 0 bases, there was a span of 13 bases. The CDR3 spans 14 residues. In DNA form, the CDR3 reads TGTGCCAGTAATGAGGCGGTTAGCTCCTACGAGCAGTACTTC. Translated, it gives CASNEAVSSYEQYF.

In this sample, this clonotype turned up many times. This sequence joins TRBV20-1 and TRBJ2-7; possibly TRBD2 for D (6 bases). The V end was cut by 4 bases, the J end by 4 bases, with 17 bases between. This CDR3 is built from 14 residues. Germline V gene lookup returns CDR1 DFQATT and CDR2 SNEGSKA (reference sequence). The CDR3 bases are TGCAGTGCTAACCGGGACTCAGATACATACGAGCAGTACTTC. It is translated as CSANRDSDTYEQYF.

This clonotype was seen at least ten times. The chain employs TRBV2 and TRBJ1-1; D possibly corresponds to TRBD1 (6 bases). The germline V gene encodes CDR1 SNHLY and CDR2 FYNNEI. The CDR3 is 12 residues long. The DNA of the CDR3 is TGTGCTATGGACAGCTACAACACTGAAGCTTTCTTT. The encoded protein is CAMDSYNTEAFF.